This T cell receptor beta chain was found in a study of OX40 agonist ivuxolimab in advanced cancers. The method was immunoSEQ multiplex PCR; TCRdb's version includes in-frame clones alone and lacks a portion of them. The sample shows about 88,000 clones, roughly 85% of them seen only once. CDR3 size: 17 residues. Trimming took 6 bases from V and 5 from J; bases not matched to a gene: 15. The germline V gene has CDR1 SNHLY and CDR2 FYNNEI. V is TRBV2 and J is TRBJ1-1; 10 bases line up with TRBD1. Sequences were derived from CD4+ or CD8+ T cells sorted from blood, sampled in a trial of the OX40 agonist ivuxolimab. The sequence was collected from an adult with an advanced solid tumor such as melanoma, head and neck, liver or kidney cancer. CDR3 amino acids: CASSPLGWGQGRTEAFF. The CDR3 nucleotides read TGTGCCAGCAGCCCATTGGGGTGGGGACAGGGGAGAACTGAAGCTTTCTTT.